This T cell receptor beta chain was observed in a study of blood T cell repertoires in COVID-19. Study summary: From T cells, B-cell-depleted T cells, or PBMCs came the material, which was cDNA or gDNA.

The sample holds one count of this clone. The CDR3 extends over 15 amino acids. Profiling relied on immunoSEQ multiplex PCR, and the TCRdb table lists in-frame clones only, not all of them. The sample has about 36,000 clones, roughly four fifths seen once. The chain carries TRBV21-1 and TRBJ2-7; TRBD2 is taken as the D call from the table, unchecked against the DNA. TRBV21-1 is described as a pseudogene. This receptor was taken from a human donor in a cohort sampled during active or convalescent COVID-19. The donor label of this sample is uncertain. Material for sequencing was peripheral blood. For the CDR3, the DNA is TGTGCCAGCAGCATTAACGGGACTAGAGGCTACGAGCAGTACTTC. This sequence encodes CASSINGTRGYEQYF.